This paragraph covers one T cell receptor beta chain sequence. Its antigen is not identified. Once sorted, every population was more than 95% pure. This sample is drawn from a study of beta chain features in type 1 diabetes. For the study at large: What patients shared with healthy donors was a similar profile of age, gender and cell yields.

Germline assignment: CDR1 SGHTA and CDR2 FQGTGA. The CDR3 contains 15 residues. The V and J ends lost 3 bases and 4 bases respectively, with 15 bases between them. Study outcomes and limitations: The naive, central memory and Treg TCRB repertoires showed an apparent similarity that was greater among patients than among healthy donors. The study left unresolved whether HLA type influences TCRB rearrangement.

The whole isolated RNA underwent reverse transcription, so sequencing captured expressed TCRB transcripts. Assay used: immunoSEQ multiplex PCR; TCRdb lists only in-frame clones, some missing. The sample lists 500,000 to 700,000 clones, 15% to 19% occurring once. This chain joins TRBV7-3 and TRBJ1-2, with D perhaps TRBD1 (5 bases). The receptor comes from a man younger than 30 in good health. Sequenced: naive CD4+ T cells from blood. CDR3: CASSFGREYGYGYTF. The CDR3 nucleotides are TGTGCCAGCAGCTTCGGCAGGGAATATGGCTATGGCTACACCTTC.